Listed here are 19 T cell receptor beta chains from one sample, sequenced in a study of blood T cell repertoires in COVID-19. Data came from immunoSEQ multiplex PCR; TCRdb stores just in-frame clones and leaves some out. The table shows around 97,000 clones, with about 87% occurring only once. Sample: peripheral blood. These receptors were taken from a human donor in a cohort sampled during active COVID-19.

The chain uses TRBV6-6 and TRBJ2-1; TRBD2 aligns across 9 bases. There are 16 residues in the CDR3. Germline V CDR1 and CDR2: MNHNY, SVGAGI (reference sequence). The junction had 8 bases not matched to a gene; V was cut back by 0 bases and J by 8 bases. The CDR3 protein is CASSYSKLAGRDEQFF. The CDR3 coding sequence is TGTGCCAGCAGTTACTCGAAACTAGCGGGTCGGGATGAGCAGTTCTTC.

This clone has only one observation. The rearrangement uses TRBV7-2 and TRBJ2-3, with D unclear. The V end lost 5 bases, the J end lost 6 bases, and 9 bases lay between the germline ends. The CDR3 totals 12 residues. The germline V gene encodes CDR1 SGHTA and CDR2 FQGNSA. CDR3 bases: TGTGCCAGCAGCCGGAGTGCTGATACGCAGTATTTT. It specifies CASSRSADTQYF.

This clone came up a few times. V and J are TRBV11-2 and TRBJ2-7; TRBD1 matches 7 bases. The ends lost 3 bases at V and 3 bases at J; junction bases unmatched: 8. The CDR3 is 15 residues long. Germline values: CDR1 SGHAT, CDR2 FQNNGV. The DNA for the CDR3 is TGTGCCAGCAGCTTGACCGACAGGGAGTTCTACGAGCAGTACTTC. Translating it yields CASSLTDREFYEQYF.

J is TRBJ1-1 and V is TRBV10-3; 10 bases are a match to TRBD1. Germline CDR1 and CDR2: ENHRY and SYGVKD. V lost 10 bases to trimming and J lost 10 bases; unmatched junction nucleotides: 18. This CDR3 contains 15 residues. The CDR3 DNA reads TGTGCCACTCGCGGACAGGGGGAAGGGAGTGTGGCAGCTTTCTTT. This gives the protein CATRGQGEGSVAAFF.

The chain joins TRBV7-2 to TRBJ1-2; maybe TRBD1 (6 bases). Per the germline V gene, CDR1 is SGHTA and CDR2 is FQGNSA. Deletions cut 4 bases from V and 8 bases from J, with 23 bases between. This CDR3 contains 16 residues. CDR3 loop: CASSSAASRGAKGYTF. The DNA of the CDR3 is TGTGCCAGCAGCTCCGCAGCCAGTCGGGGGGCCAAAGGCTACACCTTC.

The rearrangement links TRBV6-1 to TRBJ2-3; TRBD1 is a possible D gene (5 bases). CDR3 length equals 17 residues. The ends were cut back, 4 bases at V and 3 bases at J, with 20 bases in the middle. The germline V gene has CDR1 MNHNS and CDR2 SASEGT. CDR3 amino acids: CASSAHPYRTPTDTQYF. DNA for the CDR3: TGTGCCAGCAGTGCTCACCCGTACAGGACACCTACAGATACGCAGTATTTT.

This sequence joins TRBV4-2 and TRBJ2-5, with a weak D call TRBD2 (5 bases). Germline CDR1 is LGHNA and CDR2 is YNFKEQ. V gave up 0 bases and J gave up 2 bases, with 7 bases separating them. The CDR3 sequence is 14 residues long. CDR3 in amino acids: CASSQEGRQETQYF. The DNA of the CDR3 is TGTGCCAGCAGCCAAGAGGGGAGACAAGAGACCCAGTACTTC.

The CDR3 nucleotides are TGTGCCAGCAGCTTGGGGACTAGCCTTTTGTCCTACAATGAGCAGTTCTTC. This encodes CASSLGTSLLSYNEQFF. The chain links TRBV5-4 to TRBJ2-1; TRBD2 agrees at 8 bases. The CDR3 is made up of 17 amino acids. Per germline, CDR1 SGHNT and CDR2 YYREEE (reference sequence). Losses at the gene ends were 0 bases for V and 1 base for J; bases not matched to a gene: 6.

V usage is TRBV7-2 and J usage is TRBJ2-1; 11 bases line up with TRBD2. CDR3 size: 14 residues. CDR1 is SGHTA, CDR2 FQGNSA, per germline. J was trimmed by 4 bases and V by 7 bases; bases with no gene match: 3. The CDR3 sequence: CASTLAGGYNEQFF. DNA for the CDR3: TGTGCCAGCACCCTAGCGGGAGGTTACAATGAGCAGTTCTTC.

The chain recombines TRBV4-1 with TRBJ1-1, with D possibly TRBD1 on 5 matching bases. V was cut by 0 bases and J by 5 bases, with 13 bases left in between. Germline V CDR1 and CDR2: MGHRA, YSYEKL. The CDR3 runs 15 residues. The CDR3: CASSQDGAGRTEAFF. CDR3 DNA: TGCGCCAGCAGCCAAGATGGGGCAGGGAGGACTGAAGCTTTCTTT.

This clone appeared a few times. The chain links TRBV3-1 (or the pseudogene TRBV3-2) to TRBJ2-7; D not resolved. Germline lookup yields CDR1 LGHDT and CDR2 YNNKEL (reference sequence). Trimming removed 0 bases from V and 2 bases from J, with 11 bases in between. The CDR3 is 15 amino acids. In DNA, the CDR3 is TGTGCCAGCAGCCAAGAACGACTGGAGACCTACGAGCAGTACTTC. Translated: CASSQERLETYEQYF.

The V and J genes are TRBV7-9 and TRBJ2-1; TRBD1 agrees at 11 bases. CDR1 and CDR2 (germline): SEHNR, FQNEAQ (reference sequence). The J segment lost 7 bases and the V segment lost 4 bases, leaving 6 bases of the junction unmatched. The CDR3 spans 15 residues. The CDR3 DNA reads as TGTGCCAGCAGCTCGGGACAGGGGGTATGGAATGAGCAGTTCTTC. This encodes CASSSGQGVWNEQFF.

This chain uses TRBV7-2 with TRBJ2-5; TRBD2 agrees at 7 bases. Germline CDR1 and CDR2: SGHTA and FQGNSA. The V and J ends lost 1 base and 7 bases, in that order; junction bases with no gene match: 3. The CDR3 extends over 13 amino acids. The CDR3 sequence: CASSLGLAGTQYF. The CDR3 bases are TGTGCCAGCAGCTTAGGACTAGCCGGGACCCAGTACTTC.

The chain recombines TRBV6-2 or TRBV6-3 with TRBJ2-1, with D tentatively TRBD2 (5 bases). Trimming shortened V by 2 bases and J by 2 bases, and 10 bases separated the two germline ends. Germline-derived CDR1 and CDR2 are MNHEY and SVGEGT. The length of the CDR3 is 15 residues. The CDR3 nucleotides read TGTGCCAGCAGTTACGGGCGGGTACCCTACAATGAGCAGTTCTTC. Its translation is CASSYGRVPYNEQFF.

The chain carries TRBV6-5 and TRBJ2-7; 7 bases agree with TRBD1. Germline values: CDR1 MNHEY, CDR2 SVGAGI. The CDR3 sequence is 14 residues long. V was pared by 6 bases and J by 5 bases, with 10 bases of the junction left unmatched. The CDR3 nucleotides are TGTGCCAGCAGGAGGGGACAGAGGGTCAACGAGCAGTACTTC. It yields the protein CASRRGQRVNEQYF.

The chain couples TRBV7-9 to TRBJ1-2; TRBD1 agrees at 8 bases. Germline V gene lookup returns CDR1 SEHNR and CDR2 FQNEAQ (reference sequence). This CDR3 region has 15 residues. After removal of 4 bases from V and 3 bases from J, the junction contained 7 bases not matched to a gene. The CDR3 region has the DNA TGTGCCAGCAGCTCGGGACAGGATCTCTACTATGGCTACACCTTC. Residues: CASSSGQDLYYGYTF.

The genes are TRBV12-5 and TRBJ1-2; a possible D gene is TRBD1 (5 bases). V was shortened by 0 bases and J by 10 bases, with 9 bases between the two germline ends. Germline CDR1 and CDR2: LGHNT and FRNRAP. The CDR3 extends over 12 amino acids. The CDR3 protein is CASGLVRGDYTF. CDR3 nucleotides: TGTGCTAGTGGTTTGGTACGGGGGGACTACACCTTC.

The V call is TRBV29-1, the J call TRBJ2-2; TRBD2 might be the D (6 bases). The V end lost 2 bases, the J end lost 8 bases, and 15 bases lay between the germline ends. Per the germline V gene, CDR1 is SQVTM and CDR2 is ANQGSEA. The length of the CDR3 is 14 residues. The CDR3 nucleotides read TGCAGCGTTGAACCCTCGGGAGCCGCTGGGGAGCTGTTTTTT. It yields the protein CSVEPSGAAGELFF.

The chain uses TRBV29-1 and TRBJ1-1; D gene ambiguous. V lost 2 bases and J lost 3, with 7 bases in between. This CDR3 is 12 amino acids long. Germline V gene sequence: CDR1 SQVTM, CDR2 ANQGSEA. The CDR3 nucleotides read TGCAGCGTTGAAAAGCAGGACACTGAAGCTTTCTTT. It translates to CSVEKQDTEAFF.